The 16 T cell receptor beta chains below all came from one sample that was sequenced in a study of regulatory T cells in long-lasting Graves disease. Noted time point: persistent/refractory GD, antithyroid drugs over 5 years with positive TRAb. Following extraction of RNA from PBMCs, that RNA was used to make the TCR library. For TCR beta, libraries came from iRepertoire HTBI primers and Arm-PCR of CDR3 regions. TCRdb re-called the multiplex PCR reads through MiXCR, storing one row per CDR3 protein. The sample records 400,000 to 500,000 distinct CDR3 sequences, less than 25% being singletons. Sample: peripheral blood mononuclear cells (PBMCs), taken when the disease was refractory, from a patient treated with antithyroid drugs. The receptors stem from a female donor with Graves disease.

This clonotype was seen at least ten times. The chain carries TRBV11-2 and TRBJ2-7; D may be TRBD2 (6 bases). V lost 3 bases to trimming and J lost 3 bases, with 12 bases between them. This CDR3 has 14 residues. Per the germline V gene, CDR1 is SGHAT and CDR2 is FQNNGV. CDR3 residues: CASSFGGPNYEQYF. CDR3 sequence (DNA): TGTGCCAGCAGCTTCGGAGGGCCGAACTACGAGCAGTACTTC.

This clonotype was found many times. This sequence joins TRBV10-1 and TRBJ2-5; D may be TRBD1 (5 bases). The ends were cut back, 3 bases at V and 5 bases at J, with 13 bases in the middle. The CDR3 sequence is 14 residues long. CDR1 and CDR2 (germline): WNHNN, SYGVQD (reference sequence). This chain's CDR3 is CASSEGQGWETQYF. The DNA of the CDR3 is TGCGCCAGCAGTGAAGGGCAGGGTTGGGAGACCCAGTACTTC.

The chain recombines TRBV9 with TRBJ2-7, with 10 bases identical to TRBD2. Germline CDR1 and CDR2: SGDLS and YYNGEE. The CDR3 runs 19 residues. Trimming took 3 bases from V and 5 from J; bases not matched to a gene: 20. The CDR3 bases are TGTGCCAGCAGCGCCGATCAGGAGACCAAGGGACTAGCGAGTAACGAGCAGTACTTC. The encoded protein is CASSADQETKGLASNEQYF.

This clonotype showed up just a few times. The CDR3 loop is CASSSISSYNEQFF. The CDR3 DNA reads TGTGCCAGCAGCTCGATAAGCTCCTACAATGAGCAGTTCTTC. The genes are TRBV11-2 and TRBJ2-1; no definite D call. This CDR3 is built from 14 residues. Trimming left V 4 bases short and J 0 bases short, with 7 bases between. CDR1 and CDR2 from the germline V gene are SGHAT and FQNNGV.

The chain couples TRBV2 to TRBJ2-3; D is possibly TRBD2 (6 bases). The CDR3 loop spans 17 amino acids. Germline V gene sequence: CDR1 SNHLY, CDR2 FYNNEI. V was shortened by 0 bases and J by 0 bases, with 13 bases between the two germline ends. CDR3: CASSEALLGLSTDTQYF. CDR3 sequence (DNA): TGTGCCAGCAGTGAAGCGCTTCTGGGACTGAGCACAGATACGCAGTATTTT.

This clonotype has at least ten counts. The chain joins TRBV12-3 or TRBV12-4 to TRBJ2-5; TRBD1 is a possible D gene (6 bases). The CDR3 runs 15 residues. V was pared by 7 bases and J by 5 bases, with 20 bases between. CDR3 loop: CASTHHLTGMETQYF. The CDR3 DNA follows: TGTGCCAGCACCCACCACCTAACAGGGATGGAGACCCAGTACTTC.

This clonotype was observed a handful of times. The V call is TRBV2, the J call TRBJ2-3, with D possibly TRBD2 on 6 matching bases. CDR3 length: 14 amino acids. Per the germline V gene, CDR1 is SNHLY and CDR2 is FYNNEI. Trimming stripped 6 bases from V and 1 base from J, with 11 bases between. Written as DNA, the CDR3 is TGTGCCAGCAGCTACTCGGGGGGCACAGATACGCAGTATTTT. As protein: CASSYSGGTDTQYF. The variable domain in full, completed from reference TRBV2 and TRBJ2-3, reads EPEVTQTPSHQVTQMGQEVILRCVPISNHLYFYWYRQILGQKVEFLVSFYNNEISEKSEIFDDQFSVERPDGSNFTLKIRSTKLEDSAMYFCASSYSGGTDTQYFGPGTRLTVL.

This chain links TRBV2 with TRBJ2-3; D assignment may be TRBD1 or TRBD2 (5 bases each). The V and J ends lost 6 bases and 6 bases respectively, with 13 bases between them. Germline V gene data show CDR1 as SNHLY and CDR2 as FYNNEI. The CDR3 extends over 13 amino acids. DNA of the CDR3: TGTGCCAGCAGGAGGGGTGTCGGGGATACGCAGTATTTT. Encoded protein: CASRRGVGDTQYF.

This clonotype was detected only a few times. This sequence joins TRBV19 and TRBJ2-5; tentative D call: TRBD2 (7 bases). The germline V gene encodes CDR1 LNHDA and CDR2 SQIVND (reference sequence). Trimming removed 10 bases from V and 5 bases from J, with 17 bases in between. This CDR3 contains 13 residues. In nucleotides, the CDR3 is TGTGCCAATAGCCCGGGGGGCCAGGAGACCCAGTACTTC. Translation gives CANSPGGQETQYF.

In its sample, this clonotype was seen many times. The V gene is TRBV6-1, the J gene TRBJ2-7; the match to TRBD2 covers 10 bases. Germline V gene sequence: CDR1 MNHNS, CDR2 SASEGT. The junction had 13 bases not matched to a gene; V was cut back by 5 bases and J by 3 bases. CDR3 size: 17 residues. The CDR3 sequence is CASSPTLAGVHIYEQYF. The CDR3 bases are TGTGCCAGCAGTCCAACCCTAGCGGGAGTGCATATCTACGAGCAGTACTTC.

This clonotype was picked up many times. This chain uses TRBV10-3 with TRBJ1-2; weak D call: TRBD1 (6 bases). Germline V gene data show CDR1 as ENHRY and CDR2 as SYGVKD. Trimming shortened V by 3 bases and J by 4 bases, and 18 bases separated the two germline ends. The CDR3 length is 16 residues. CDR3 in amino acids: CAISDPRGQGGYGYTF. DNA of the CDR3: TGTGCCATCAGTGACCCACGGGGGCAGGGAGGCTATGGCTACACCTTC.

The table lists this clonotype with many counts. The genes are TRBV27 and TRBJ1-2, with D uncertain. Germline lookup yields CDR1 MNHEY and CDR2 SMNVEV (reference sequence). Trimming removed 0 bases from V and 4 bases from J, with 12 bases in between. CDR3 length: 15 amino acids. The chain's CDR3 is CASSLSATVTYGYTF. The CDR3, as DNA: TGTGCCAGCAGTTTATCGGCGACTGTTACCTATGGCTACACCTTC.

As concerns this clonotype: A much larger clone sits a single nucleotide away, making a read error possible. The chain has TRBV2 and TRBJ2-7; TRBD2 aligns across 14 bases. Germline values: CDR1 SNHLY, CDR2 FYNNEI. V lost 6 bases and J lost 6; bases outside the gene matches: 4. This CDR3 region has 14 residues. CDR3 sequence (DNA): TGTGCCAGCAGGCCGGGACTAGCGGGAGCCGAGCAGTACTTC. The encoded protein is CASRPGLAGAEQYF.

This clonotype was counted ten times or more. The chain carries TRBV12-3 or TRBV12-4 and TRBJ1-6; possibly TRBD1 for D (5 bases). This CDR3 is built from 15 residues. V was clipped by 1 base and J by 9 bases, with 13 bases between them. The CDR3: CASSLGGSGISPLHF. The CDR3 coding sequence is TGTGCCAGCAGTTTAGGAGGGTCAGGGATTTCACCCCTCCACTTT.

The gene calls are TRBV27 and TRBJ2-5; D may be TRBD2 (6 bases). CDR3 length equals 11 residues. The germline gives CDR1 MNHEY, CDR2 SMNVEV (reference sequence). The V end was cut by 5 bases, the J end by 7 bases, with 8 bases between. The CDR3 DNA is TGTGCCAGCAGTATGGGAGGGACCCAGTACTTC. It translates to CASSMGGTQYF.

For this clonotype: A far larger clone is a single base away, which makes a read error likely. The chain recombines TRBV11-2 with TRBJ2-7; D possibly corresponds to TRBD1 (5 bases). CDR1 and CDR2 from the germline V gene are SGHAT and FQNNGV. This CDR3 contains 14 residues. V was trimmed by 4 bases and J by 5 bases, leaving 15 bases between them. In nucleotides, the CDR3 is TGTGCCAGCAGCTCAGGGAAGGGCCGACACGAGCAGTACTTC. It translates to CASSSGKGRHEQYF. The whole variable domain, remainder taken from reference TRBV11-2 and TRBJ2-7, is EAGVAQSPRYKIIEKRQSVAFWCNPISGHATLYWYQQILGQGPKLLIQFQNNGVVDDSQLPKDRFSAERLKGVDSTLKIQPAKLEDSAVYLCASSSGKGRHEQYFGPGTRLTVT.